Each of the 16 T cell receptor beta chains below was sequenced from the same sample in a study of T cells in Graves' hyperthyroidism and ophthalmopathy. The TCR beta CDR3 regions underwent amplification using RNA transcripts as the source. TCR CDR3 regions were first amplified by RT-PCR with HTBI primers. MiXCR was run by TCRdb on the multiplex PCR reads, yielding one entry per CDR3 protein. The data contain approximately 410,000 distinct CDR3 sequences, about 15% of them seen just once; the ten biggest clones take up about 12%. The sequenced material came from blood. These receptors were taken from a man aged 18-30 years with Graves' ophthalmopathy.

There are a few counts of this clonotype. The V call is TRBV15, the J call TRBJ2-5; 7 bases are shared with TRBD1. With 2 bases clipped from V and 5 bases from J, the junction kept 8 bases outside the gene matches. The germline CDR1 and CDR2 sequences are LNHNV and YYDKDF (reference sequence). The CDR3 is 15 residues long. The chain's CDR3 is CATSRQDRDYETQYF. DNA of the CDR3: TGTGCCACCAGCAGACAAGACAGGGATTATGAGACCCAGTACTTC. The full variable domain, rest sourced from reference TRBV15 and TRBJ2-5, is DAMVIQNPRYQVTQFGKPVTLSCSQTLNHNVMYWYQQKSSQAPKLLFHYYDKDFNNEADTPDNFQSRRPNTSFCFLDIRSPGLGDTAMYLCATSRQDRDYETQYFGPGTRLLVL.

This clonotype appeared a few times. This rearrangement joins TRBV12-3 or TRBV12-4 to TRBJ2-7, with D perhaps being TRBD1 or TRBD2 (5 bases each). The CDR3 length is 15 residues. With 3 bases removed from V and 3 bases from J, the gap between germline ends came to 15 bases. The CDR3 protein is CASSFGAGDFYEQYF. The CDR3 coding sequence is TGTGCCAGCAGTTTCGGGGCAGGAGATTTCTACGAGCAGTACTTC.

This clonotype was picked up many times. The rearrangement joins TRBV9 to TRBJ2-3; D remains unclear. This CDR3 region has 14 residues. Trimming left V 5 bases short and J 6 bases short, with 16 bases between. The V gene's germline CDR1 is SGDLS and CDR2 YYNGEE. DNA of the CDR3: TGTGCCAGCAGGGATCACCGGAGCTCCGATACGCAGTATTTT. Amino acid sequence: CASRDHRSSDTQYF.

In this sample, this clonotype turned up many times. This chain uses TRBV27 with TRBJ1-4, with 7 bases identical to TRBD1. The ends lost 5 bases at V and 8 bases at J; junction bases unmatched: 5. The CDR3 consists of 13 residues. Germline V gene sequence: CDR1 MNHEY, CDR2 SMNVEV (reference sequence). CDR3 loop: CASSLRDSEKLFF. CDR3 in DNA: TGTGCCAGCAGTCTCCGGGACAGCGAAAAACTGTTTTTT.

This clonotype was observed many times. V and J are TRBV5-1 and TRBJ2-7; no clear D. Germline V gene data show CDR1 as SGHRS and CDR2 as YFSETQ. The V end lost 2 bases, the J end lost 4 bases, and 13 bases lay between the germline ends. The CDR3 runs to 14 residues. The CDR3 is CASSLVDAGYEQYF. CDR3 coding DNA: TGCGCCAGCAGCTTAGTAGACGCTGGGTACGAGCAGTACTTC.

This clonotype was detected ten times or more. The chain carries TRBV12-3 or TRBV12-4 and TRBJ2-3; 7 nucleotides align to TRBD2. CDR3 length: 15 residues. The trim removed 6 bases at V and 1 base at J, leaving 7 bases unmatched. The DNA for the CDR3 is TGTGCCAGCAGGATACCGGGACTACGCACAGATACGCAGTATTTT. It is translated as CASRIPGLRTDTQYF.

The CDR3 protein is CAVLEQGADYGYTF. CDR3 nucleotides: TGTGCCGTTCTCGAACAGGGGGCGGACTATGGCTACACCTTC. V and J are TRBV2 and TRBJ1-2; 9 positions match TRBD1. Looked up from germline, CDR1 is SNHLY and CDR2 is FYNNEI. Trimming removed 11 bases from V and 3 bases from J; junction bases left unmatched: 10. The CDR3 length is 14 residues.

The chain combines TRBV27 with TRBJ2-5; tentatively, D is TRBD1 (6 bases). CDR1 and CDR2 (germline): MNHEY, SMNVEV (reference sequence). Trimming took 3 bases from V and 4 from J, leaving 18 bases between them. The CDR3 is 16 residues long. CDR3 region: CASSLGARGYGETQYF. As DNA, the CDR3 is TGTGCCAGCAGTTTGGGGGCCCGAGGTTATGGAGAGACCCAGTACTTC.

This sequence joins TRBV6-6 and TRBJ2-1, with 10 bases lining up with TRBD2. The CDR3 sequence is 17 residues long. Germline values: CDR1 MNHNY, CDR2 SVGAGI (reference sequence). The V and J ends lost 1 base and 2 bases, in that order; junction bases with no gene match: 5. The CDR3 here is CASSYYKLAGTYNEQFF. CDR3 bases: TGTGCCAGCAGTTACTATAAACTAGCGGGAACCTACAATGAGCAGTTCTTC.

This clonotype was recorded many times. The gene calls are TRBV5-1 and TRBJ2-7; D call uncertain. V shed 5 bases and J shed 2 bases, with 11 bases lying between them. Per germline, CDR1 SGHRS and CDR2 YFSETQ. The CDR3 spans 13 residues. CDR3 sequence (DNA): TGCGCCAGCAGGTGGGATGGGGCCTACGAGCAGTACTTC. It is translated as CASRWDGAYEQYF.

This clonotype was observed at least ten times. The rearrangement links TRBV5-1 to TRBJ2-4; D gene unclear. Deletions cut 0 bases from V and 3 bases from J, with 7 bases between. The germline gives CDR1 SGHRS, CDR2 YFSETQ. The CDR3 spans 14 residues. CDR3 DNA sequence: TGCGCCAGCAGCTTGGACTACTTCAAAAACATTCAGTACTTC. Its translation is CASSLDYFKNIQYF.

At least ten counts were recorded for this clonotype. In DNA form, the CDR3 reads TGTGCCACCAGTGCTGCGACAGGGGACTACGACTATGGCTACACCTTC. Its protein product is CATSAATGDYDYGYTF. This chain uses TRBV24-1 with TRBJ1-2; TRBD1 agrees at 8 bases. Germline V lookup: CDR1 KGHDR, CDR2 SFDVKD. Germline trimming cut 5 bases from V and 3 bases from J; bases unmatched to any gene: 10. This CDR3 spans 16 amino acids.

V and J are TRBV7-2 and TRBJ2-1; perhaps TRBD2 as D (5 bases). CDR1 SGHTA and CDR2 FQGNSA come from the germline V gene. Trimming shortened V by 1 base and J by 8 bases, and 18 bases separated the two germline ends. The CDR3 consists of 16 residues. CDR3 sequence reads: CASSLVPPSGGDEQFF. Written as DNA, the CDR3 is TGTGCCAGCAGCTTAGTCCCACCATCAGGAGGCGATGAGCAGTTCTTC.

This clonotype showed up many times. The gene calls are TRBV15 and TRBJ1-1, with unresolved D. The CDR3 is made up of 15 amino acids. Germline V lookup: CDR1 LNHNV, CDR2 YYDKDF (reference sequence). V was pared by 2 bases and J by 4 bases, with 14 bases between. CDR3 nucleotide sequence: TGTGCCACCAGCAGAATCTACCCCGGGGTCACTGAAGCTTTCTTT. Translated, it gives CATSRIYPGVTEAFF.

This clonotype has at least ten counts. The chain couples TRBV9 to TRBJ2-1; possible D gene TRBD1, 6 bases. V dropped 2 bases and J dropped 0 bases, with 9 bases sitting between them. Germline CDR1 SGDLS, CDR2 YYNGEE. The CDR3 spans 15 residues. For the CDR3, the DNA is TGTGCCAGCAGCGTCCGGGACATCTCCTACAATGAGCAGTTCTTC. Its translation is CASSVRDISYNEQFF.

Ten or more counts support this clonotype. This chain connects TRBV3-1 to TRBJ2-5; D gene unclear. Germline CDR1 reads LGHDT; CDR2 reads YNNKEL (reference sequence). The V end lost 2 bases, the J end lost 5 bases, and 15 bases lay between the germline ends. This CDR3 spans 15 amino acids. The CDR3 nucleotides are TGTGCCAGCAGCCAAAAGATCGGGCCTTGGGAGACCCAGTACTTC. It specifies CASSQKIGPWETQYF.